Included here is one TCR beta chain sequence, with context. Germline assignment: CDR1 MNHEY and CDR2 SMNVEV (reference sequence). The CDR3 has 15 amino acids. Germline trimming cut 2 bases from V and 4 bases from J; bases unmatched to any gene: 7. Sequencing used immunoSEQ multiplex PCR; TCRdb keeps in-frame clones, though not all of them. The profile shows 130,000 to 150,000 clones, approximately 80% of them singletons. This specimen belongs to a study of blood T cell repertoires in COVID-19. This sequence originates from a woman of 80 years or more in a cohort sampled during active or convalescent COVID-19. The sample taken for sequencing was peripheral blood. This chain joins TRBV27 and TRBJ1-1; 7 positions match TRBD1. The CDR3 coding sequence is TGTGCCAGCAGTTTACGGACAGGAACGGCCACTGAAGCTTTCTTT. It encodes CASSLRTGTATEAFF.